This TCR beta chain was observed in a study of blood T cells in healthy people across ages. The use of a sample-barcoded 5' primer and a J-beta primer mix characterized a second PCR of 7 to 11 cycles. Each CDR3 protein is one row after TCRdb ran MiXCR on the 5' RACE reads. The repertoire holds about 580,000 distinct CDR3 sequences, with about 45% as singletons. Germline CDR1 is SGHTA and CDR2 is FQGNSA. There are 14 residues in the CDR3. V was pared by 5 bases and J by 5 bases, with 13 bases between. The sequenced material came from blood. The chain has TRBV7-2 and TRBJ2-1; perhaps TRBD2 as D (6 bases). The clonotype was recovered from a man older than 75 in good health. The chain's CDR3 is CASSPPVADNEQFF. CDR3 nucleotides: TGTGCCAGCAGCCCCCCCGTAGCGGACAATGAGCAGTTCTTC.